This T cell receptor (beta chain) originates from a study of T cells in Graves' hyperthyroidism and ophthalmopathy. The hyperthyroidism was newly diagnosed and had lasted under 2 months; the patients were aged 18 to 65. This clonotype was found many times. The germline V gene encodes CDR1 SGHTA and CDR2 FQGTGA. The CDR3 loop spans 15 amino acids. The J segment lost 7 bases and the V segment lost 5 bases, leaving 11 bases of the junction unmatched. RNA transcripts yielded amplified TCR beta CDR3 regions. The HTBI set primed first-round TCR CDR3 RT-PCR. TCRdb re-called the multiplex PCR reads with MiXCR, one entry per CDR3 protein. Of some 200,000 distinct CDR3 sequences detected, less than 20% appear once; the ten largest clones hold approximately 56%.

V is TRBV7-3 and J is TRBJ2-1, with 7 positions matching TRBD1. Material: blood. This TCR came from a woman between 50 and 59 years old with Graves' hyperthyroidism. CDR3: CASSLQNRGMNEQFF. The CDR3 DNA reads as TGTGCCAGCAGCCTACAGAACAGGGGAATGAATGAGCAGTTCTTC.